The 24 T cell receptor beta chains in this list originate from one sample, sequenced in a study of control samples from healthy donors and cancer patients. Data came from immunoSEQ multiplex PCR; TCRdb stores just in-frame clones and leaves some out. The profile shows 100,000 to 130,000 clones, about 80% of them singletons. The sequencing sample was made of blood. These receptors came from a man aged 18 to 29 in good health.

This clone was seen a single time. V usage is TRBV6-5 and J usage is TRBJ2-1; D is perhaps TRBD2 (5 bases). This CDR3 is 14 amino acids long. Looked up from germline, CDR1 is MNHEY and CDR2 is SVGAGI. V was pared by 6 bases and J by 10 bases, with 19 bases between. In DNA, the CDR3 is TGTGCCAGCAGCATGGGGAGACGTCACATAGAGCAGTTCTTC. Amino acids: CASSMGRRHIEQFF.

J is TRBJ1-6 and V is TRBV4-1; D remains ambiguous. The germline V gene has CDR1 MGHRA and CDR2 YSYEKL. Trimming left V 1 base short and J 0 bases short, with 22 bases between. This CDR3 is 21 amino acids long. In DNA, the CDR3 is TGCGCCAGCAGCCAAGGGTTGGGGAGTTTGACCCAAACCTCCTATAATTCACCCCTCCACTTT. It is translated as CASSQGLGSLTQTSYNSPLHF.

The gene calls are TRBV6-6 and TRBJ1-2; D gene unclear. V dropped 1 base and J dropped 0 bases, with 12 bases sitting between them. There are 16 residues in the CDR3. Germline CDR1 MNHNY, CDR2 SVGAGI (reference sequence). CDR3 protein: CASSYWEGQANYGYTF. The CDR3 DNA is TGTGCCAGCAGTTACTGGGAAGGCCAGGCTAACTATGGCTACACCTTC.

The chain carries TRBV2 and TRBJ1-2; 8 bases align to TRBD1. Germline V gene sequence: CDR1 SNHLY, CDR2 FYNNEI. V lost 7 bases and J lost 4; bases outside the gene matches: 8. The CDR3 covers 14 residues. The CDR3 DNA reads as TGTGCCAGCATTGACAGGGGACACCTCTATGGCTACACCTTC. This gives the protein CASIDRGHLYGYTF.

The CDR3 DNA is TGTGCCAGCAGTCCGACCGGGACAGGGTCAGGCGAGCAGTACTTC. Amino acid sequence: CASSPTGTGSGEQYF. The V and J genes are TRBV28 and TRBJ2-7; 9 bases agree with TRBD1. J gave up 6 bases and V 5 bases, and 11 bases lay outside the gene matches. The CDR3 covers 15 residues. In germline, CDR1 is MDHEN, CDR2 SYDVKM.

The rearrangement joins TRBV7-2 to TRBJ1-1; no reliable D call. The CDR3 has 12 residues. Trimming left V 5 bases short and J 3 bases short, with 7 bases between. Germline lookup yields CDR1 SGHTA and CDR2 FQGNSA. The CDR3: CASSPWDTEAFF. As DNA, the CDR3 is TGTGCCAGCAGCCCATGGGACACTGAAGCTTTCTTT.

The chain links TRBV28 to TRBJ1-2; D might be TRBD1 (5 bases). The CDR3 is 14 residues long. V was cut by 5 bases and J by 0 bases, with 10 bases left in between. Germline CDR1 reads MDHEN; CDR2 reads SYDVKM. This CDR3 reads CASSATASNYGYTF. As DNA, the CDR3 is TGTGCCAGCAGTGCGACAGCCTCTAACTATGGCTACACCTTC.

V is TRBV18 and J is TRBJ1-5, with 8 bases that match TRBD1. V lost 5 bases to trimming and J lost 6 bases; unmatched junction nucleotides: 9. This CDR3 is built from 15 residues. Germline V gives CDR1 KGHSH, CDR2 LQKENI. CDR3 sequence reads: CASSVDRVGTQPQHF. Written as DNA, the CDR3 is TGTGCCAGCTCAGTGGACAGGGTGGGGACTCAGCCCCAGCATTTT.

This chain links TRBV2 with TRBJ1-1, with 10 bases that match TRBD1. The CDR3 extends over 15 amino acids. V lost 8 bases, J lost 2 bases, and 8 bases stayed unmatched. Germline V CDR1 and CDR2: SNHLY, FYNNEI. CDR3 residues: CASQRDRGGNTEAFF. CDR3 nucleotides: TGTGCCAGCCAAAGGGACAGGGGTGGCAACACTGAAGCTTTCTTT.

CDR3 in amino acids: CASKGSLNQPQHF. The CDR3 DNA sequence: TGTGCCAGCAAGGGCAGCCTAAATCAGCCCCAGCATTTT. The gene calls are TRBV12-3 or TRBV12-4 and TRBJ1-5; D gene uncertain. The CDR3 is 13 residues long. Trimming left V 7 bases short and J 4 bases short, with 11 bases between.

This rearrangement joins TRBV27 to TRBJ2-1; 9 bases agree with TRBD1. The CDR3 covers 15 residues. After removal of 5 bases from V and 1 base from J, the junction contained 3 bases not matched to a gene. Germline lookup yields CDR1 MNHEY and CDR2 SMNVEV (reference sequence). The CDR3 DNA is TGTGCCAGCAGTCCAGGGACAGGGTCCTACAATGAGCAGTTCTTC. This codes for CASSPGTGSYNEQFF.

The rearrangement joins TRBV4-2 to TRBJ2-7, with D tentatively TRBD1 (5 bases). This CDR3 spans 15 amino acids. The V end was cut by 1 base, the J end by 2 bases, with 12 bases between. Germline loops: CDR1 LGHNA, CDR2 YNFKEQ. As DNA, the CDR3 is TGTGCCAGCAGCCAAGCAACAGGATCCCCCTACGAGCAGTACTTC. Its protein product is CASSQATGSPYEQYF.

The genes are TRBV20-1 and TRBJ2-1; 8 nucleotides agree with TRBD2. The V gene's germline CDR1 is DFQATT and CDR2 SNEGSKA (reference sequence). Germline trimming cut 3 bases from V and 4 bases from J; bases unmatched to any gene: 8. The CDR3 is 15 residues long. CDR3 amino acids: CSASLSGGPYNEQFF. The CDR3 DNA reads TGCAGTGCTAGTCTAAGCGGGGGCCCTTACAATGAGCAGTTCTTC.

The chain employs TRBV2 and TRBJ1-1; 7 nucleotides match TRBD1. V trimming: 5 bases; J trimming: 6 bases; junction bases outside the gene matches: 9. The CDR3 has 14 residues. Per germline, CDR1 SNHLY and CDR2 FYNNEI. The CDR3 DNA follows: TGTGCCAGCAGTTTAGACAGGGCTGTAGCTGAAGCTTTCTTT. Its translation: CASSLDRAVAEAFF.

The rearrangement joins TRBV28 to TRBJ1-4; maybe TRBD1 (5 bases). Germline V gene sequence: CDR1 MDHEN, CDR2 SYDVKM. The germline V and J ends were trimmed by 8 bases and 4 bases, with 17 bases remaining between them. The CDR3 length is 15 residues. This chain's CDR3 is CASLPGGGGNEKLFF. CDR3 nucleotides: TGTGCCAGCCTGCCGGGGGGGGGTGGTAATGAAAAACTGTTTTTT. The full variable domain, rest sourced from reference TRBV28 and TRBJ1-4, is DVKVTQSSRYLVKRTGEKVFLECVQDMDHENMFWYRQDPGLGLRLIYFSYDVKMKEKGDIPEGYSVSREKKERFSLILESASTNQTSMYLCASLPGGGGNEKLFFGSGTQLSVL.

This clone was detected a few times. CDR3 region: CASSPLRGSEQYV. CDR3 bases: TGTGCCAGCTCACCACTTCGGGGGTCCGAGCAGTACGTC. The genes are TRBV18 and TRBJ2-7, with D possibly matching TRBD2 (6 bases). Germline V gene data show CDR1 as KGHSH and CDR2 as LQKENI. This CDR3 region has 13 residues. Trimming took off 1 base at V and 6 bases at J, with 10 bases between the two ends.

The chain carries TRBV19 and TRBJ1-5; a possible D gene is TRBD1 (5 bases). The CDR3 contains 16 residues. Between the trimmed V and J ends, which lost 5 bases and 7 bases, there was a span of 21 bases. Germline assignment: CDR1 LNHDA and CDR2 SQIVND (reference sequence). CDR3 region: CASSPRDSSGWQPQHF. CDR3 sequence (DNA): TGTGCCAGTAGTCCCCGGGACTCCTCGGGCTGGCAGCCCCAGCATTTT.

V gene TRBV7-9 combines with J gene TRBJ1-5, with D maybe TRBD1 (6 bases). The CDR3 totals 14 residues. V lost 5 bases and J lost 4, with 12 bases in between. The germline CDR1 and CDR2 sequences are SEHNR and FQNEAQ (reference sequence). In nucleotides, the CDR3 is TGTGCCAGCAGCACGGGACAACATAATCAGCCCCAGCATTTT. This sequence encodes CASSTGQHNQPQHF.

The V gene is TRBV7-9, the J gene TRBJ2-7, with no clear D. The CDR3 has 15 residues. V dropped 3 bases and J dropped 0 bases, with 12 bases sitting between them. Per germline, CDR1 SEHNR and CDR2 FQNEAQ (reference sequence). CDR3 sequence: CASSLGPPNSYEQYF. CDR3 coding DNA: TGTGCCAGCAGCTTGGGCCCCCCCAACTCCTACGAGCAGTACTTC.

This chain joins TRBV5-1 and TRBJ2-7; D is unclear. The V and J ends lost 3 bases and 2 bases respectively, with 9 bases between them. This CDR3 region has 13 residues. Germline assignment: CDR1 SGHRS and CDR2 YFSETQ. The CDR3 region is CASSSTVTYEQYF. As DNA, the CDR3 is TGCGCCAGCAGCTCGACCGTAACCTACGAGCAGTACTTC.

The chain employs TRBV28 and TRBJ2-1, with D tentatively TRBD2 (6 bases). CDR3 length: 14 residues. Germline CDR1 and CDR2: MDHEN and SYDVKM. V lost 3 bases and J 5 bases, leaving 11 bases between the germline ends. The CDR3 here is CASSLPGRNNEQFF. The CDR3 DNA sequence: TGTGCCAGCAGTTTGCCCGGGAGAAACAATGAGCAGTTCTTC.

Concerning this clone: The same CDR3 arises from other DNA sequences in this sample as well. The chain combines TRBV18 with TRBJ2-2; D is ambiguous. The length of the CDR3 is 13 residues. CDR1 is KGHSH, CDR2 LQKENI, per germline. Trimming took off 2 bases at V and 5 bases at J, with 6 bases between the two ends. This CDR3 is CASSPGVTGELFF. CDR3 in DNA: TGTGCCAGCTCACCAGGGGTTACCGGGGAGCTGTTTTTT.

The gene calls are TRBV7-8 and TRBJ2-5; 14 nucleotides align to TRBD2. V lost 1 base, J lost 2 bases, and 12 bases stayed unmatched. Per the germline V gene, CDR1 is SGHVS and CDR2 is FQNEAQ. The CDR3 runs 20 residues. This chain's CDR3 is CASSLGGSFGLAGGQETQYF. Written as DNA, the CDR3 is TGTGCCAGCAGCTTAGGGGGCTCCTTCGGACTAGCGGGGGGACAAGAGACCCAGTACTTC.

This clone was seen more than once but under ten times. This sequence joins TRBV29-1 and TRBJ2-7, with 9 bases identical to TRBD1. J was trimmed by 2 bases and V by 4 bases; bases with no gene match: 6. Germline-derived CDR1 and CDR2 are SQVTM and ANQGSEA. The CDR3 spans 14 residues. The CDR3 DNA sequence: TGCAGCGTTGTGGGGACAGGGAGCCCCTACGAGCAGTACTTC. Residues: CSVVGTGSPYEQYF.